The clone carrying this TCR beta chain was counted only a few times. Its target is unknown. With only one base between it and a far larger clone, this is likely a read error. Since no conserved phenylalanine or tryptophan closes the CDR3, a read error is the likely cause. This CDR3 has 13 residues. Germline V gene lookup returns CDR1 GTSNPN and CDR2 SVGIG (reference sequence). Trimming cost V 0 bases and J 3 bases, with 9 bases left between them. The data were obtained in a study of shared clonotypes between healthy human individuals. As for the study in general: Ranging from 18 to 49 in age, donors were two women and three men. General study results and limits: Clonotype sharing among donors was expected to depend on sequencing depth.

Repertoires were generated with immunoSEQ multiplex PCR, while TCRdb's copy carries only in-frame clones and drops some. This table has about 490,000 clones, approximately 84% appearing once. Genomic DNA from unsorted samples was obtained from around 99 million PBMCs (per sample). The material sequenced was PBMCs. The sequence came from a woman aged 40 to 55 in good health. Some clones in this sample may be carry-over from other donors' samples. The chain combines TRBV30 with TRBJ2-7; possibly TRBD1 or TRBD2 for D (5 bases each). Here the CDR3 DNA reads TGTGCCTGGAGTGTACTGGGGGACTACGAGCAGTACCTC. This encodes CAWSVLGDYEQYL.